This T cell receptor beta chain was documented in a study of tumor-infiltrating lymphocytes in primary liver carcinoma. On the study more broadly: Each of the samples returned roughly 3.65 to 7.13 million productive TCRbeta reads (a yield similar across tissue types). Findings and caveats of the study: Tumor tissue displayed a significantly greater top-250-clone fraction than blood (p = 0.039).

Notes on this clonotype: Antigen: not known. Since no conserved phenylalanine or tryptophan closes the CDR3, a read error is the likely cause.

Extraction of RNA together with DNA used about 17-34 mg of unsorted bulk tissue. Tumor samples each held over 90% viable tumor cells. The CDR3 is 15 amino acids. Germline values: CDR1 MNHEY, CDR2 SVGAGI. Trimming shortened V by 0 bases and J by 4 bases, and 13 bases separated the two germline ends. TCR beta cDNA came from about 0.45 ug total RNA, primed with a constant-region primer. Generation of the TCR beta libraries relied on three nested multiplex PCR rounds using slightly modified ARM-PCR. TRBV1-TRBV30 forward and Cbeta reverse primers drove the first two roughly 10-cycle rounds. TCRdb called the multiplex PCR reads again in MiXCR, with one record for every CDR3 protein. This table has roughly 78,000 distinct CDR3 sequences, about two thirds appearing once.

Material for sequencing was liver tumor tissue from sampling region 4. The subset denotes: tumor region T4, right-lateral pole. The clonotype originates from a woman in her sixties or seventies with primary liver carcinoma and hepatitis B virus infection. The chain employs TRBV6-5 and TRBJ2-7; possibly TRBD1 for D (6 bases). The CDR3 reads CASSYSGQGWYEQYL. CDR3 DNA: TGTGCCAGCAGTTACTCCGGGCAGGGGTGGTACGAGCAGTACCTC.